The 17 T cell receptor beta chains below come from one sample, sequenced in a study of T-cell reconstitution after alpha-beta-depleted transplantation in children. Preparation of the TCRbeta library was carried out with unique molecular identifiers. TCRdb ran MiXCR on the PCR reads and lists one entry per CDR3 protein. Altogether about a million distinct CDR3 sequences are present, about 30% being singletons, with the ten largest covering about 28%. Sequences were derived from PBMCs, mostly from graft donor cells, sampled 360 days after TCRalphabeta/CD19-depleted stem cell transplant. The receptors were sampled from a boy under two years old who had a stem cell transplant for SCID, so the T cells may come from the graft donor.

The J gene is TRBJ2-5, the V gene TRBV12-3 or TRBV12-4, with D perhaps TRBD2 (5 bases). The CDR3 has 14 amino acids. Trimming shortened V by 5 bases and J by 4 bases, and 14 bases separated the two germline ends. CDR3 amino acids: CASSPTRKRETQYF. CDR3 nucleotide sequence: TGTGCCAGCAGTCCCACTAGGAAGAGAGAGACCCAGTACTTC.

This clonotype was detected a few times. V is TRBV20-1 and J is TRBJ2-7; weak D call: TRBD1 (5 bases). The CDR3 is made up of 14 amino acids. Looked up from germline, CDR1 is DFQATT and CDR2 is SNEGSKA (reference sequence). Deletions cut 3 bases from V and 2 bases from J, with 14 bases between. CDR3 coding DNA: TGCAGTGCTAGTTTTGGACAAGCCCCCTACGAGCAGTACTTC. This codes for CSASFGQAPYEQYF.

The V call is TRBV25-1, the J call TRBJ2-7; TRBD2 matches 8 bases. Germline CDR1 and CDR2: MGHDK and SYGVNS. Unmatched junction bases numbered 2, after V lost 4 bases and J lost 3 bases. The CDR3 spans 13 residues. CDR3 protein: CASSGTSIYEQYF. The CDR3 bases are TGTGCCAGCAGTGGGACTAGCATCTACGAGCAGTACTTC.

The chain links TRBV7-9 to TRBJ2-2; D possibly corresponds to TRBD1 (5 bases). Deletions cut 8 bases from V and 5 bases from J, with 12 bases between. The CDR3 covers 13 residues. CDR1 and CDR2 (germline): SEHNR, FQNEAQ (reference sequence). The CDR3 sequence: CASRDSLTGELFF. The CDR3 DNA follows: TGTGCCAGCCGAGACAGCTTAACCGGGGAGCTGTTTTTT.

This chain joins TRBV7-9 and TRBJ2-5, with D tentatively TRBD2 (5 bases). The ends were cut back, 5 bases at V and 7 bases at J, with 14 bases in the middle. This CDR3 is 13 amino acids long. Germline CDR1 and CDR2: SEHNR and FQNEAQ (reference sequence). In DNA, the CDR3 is TGTGCCAGCAGCCAGCCCGGGGTGGGGACCCAGTACTTC. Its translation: CASSQPGVGTQYF.

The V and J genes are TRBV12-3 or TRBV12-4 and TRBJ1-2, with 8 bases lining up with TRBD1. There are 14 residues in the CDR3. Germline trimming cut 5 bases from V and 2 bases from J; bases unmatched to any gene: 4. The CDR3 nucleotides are TGTGCCAGCAGTGGGGACAGGTACAACTATGGCTACACCTTC. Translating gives CASSGDRYNYGYTF.

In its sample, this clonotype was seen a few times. The CDR3 bases are TGTGCCACCAGCAGCCTGGGGACAGTCAATGAGCAGTTCTTC. It specifies CATSSLGTVNEQFF. The chain couples TRBV15 to TRBJ2-1; 7 bases fit TRBD1. Trimming cost V 3 bases and J 6 bases; bases outside gene matches: 5. Germline V gives CDR1 LNHNV, CDR2 YYDKDF (reference sequence). The CDR3 length is 14 residues.

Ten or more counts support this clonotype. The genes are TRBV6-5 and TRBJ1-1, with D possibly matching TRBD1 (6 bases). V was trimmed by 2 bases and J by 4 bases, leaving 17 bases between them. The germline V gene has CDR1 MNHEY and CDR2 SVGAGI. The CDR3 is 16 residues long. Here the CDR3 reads CASSYPLRGWGTEAFF. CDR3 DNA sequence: TGTGCCAGCAGTTACCCACTCAGGGGATGGGGCACTGAAGCTTTCTTT.

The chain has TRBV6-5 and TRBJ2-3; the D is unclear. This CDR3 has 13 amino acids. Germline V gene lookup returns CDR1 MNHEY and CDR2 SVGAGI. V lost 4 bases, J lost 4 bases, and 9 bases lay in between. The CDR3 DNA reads TGTGCCAGCAGTTCGCTTTCGTCAGATACGCAGTATTTT. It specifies CASSSLSSDTQYF.

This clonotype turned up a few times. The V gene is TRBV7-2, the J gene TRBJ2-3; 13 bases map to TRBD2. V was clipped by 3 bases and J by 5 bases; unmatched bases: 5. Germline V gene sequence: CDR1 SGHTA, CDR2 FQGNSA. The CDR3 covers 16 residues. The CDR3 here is CASSFTSGGARDTQYF. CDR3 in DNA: TGTGCCAGCAGCTTCACTAGCGGGGGGGCTAGAGATACGCAGTATTTT.

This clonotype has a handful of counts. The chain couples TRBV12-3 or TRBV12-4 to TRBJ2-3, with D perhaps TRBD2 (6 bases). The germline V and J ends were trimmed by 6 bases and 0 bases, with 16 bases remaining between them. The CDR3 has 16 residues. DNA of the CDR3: TGTGCCAGCAGACTAACTAGCCGAACTAGCACAGATACGCAGTATTTT. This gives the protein CASRLTSRTSTDTQYF.

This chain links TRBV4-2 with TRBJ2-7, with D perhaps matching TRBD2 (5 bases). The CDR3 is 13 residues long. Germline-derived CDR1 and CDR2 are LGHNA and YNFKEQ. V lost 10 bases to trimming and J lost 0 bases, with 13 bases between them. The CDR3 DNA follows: TGTGCCACGAGGGATGGGGACTCCTACGAGCAGTACTTC. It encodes CATRDGDSYEQYF.

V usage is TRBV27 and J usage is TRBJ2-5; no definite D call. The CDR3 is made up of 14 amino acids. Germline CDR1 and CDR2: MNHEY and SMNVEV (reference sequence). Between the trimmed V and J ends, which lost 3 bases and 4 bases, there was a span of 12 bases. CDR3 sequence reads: CASSFNGLGETQYF. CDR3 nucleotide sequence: TGTGCCAGCAGTTTCAACGGGTTGGGAGAGACCCAGTACTTC.

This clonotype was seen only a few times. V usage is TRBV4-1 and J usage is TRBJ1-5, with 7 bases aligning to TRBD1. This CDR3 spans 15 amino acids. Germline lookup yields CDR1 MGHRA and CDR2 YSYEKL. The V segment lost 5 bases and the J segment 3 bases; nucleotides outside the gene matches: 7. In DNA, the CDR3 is TGCGCCAGCAGCAAGGGGGCCACTATCAATCAGCCCCAGCATTTT. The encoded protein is CASSKGATINQPQHF.

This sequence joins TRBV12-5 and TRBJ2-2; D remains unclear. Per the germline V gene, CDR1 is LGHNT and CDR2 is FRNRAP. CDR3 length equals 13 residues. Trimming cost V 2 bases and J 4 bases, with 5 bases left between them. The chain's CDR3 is CASGLLFTGELFF. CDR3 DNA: TGTGCTAGTGGTTTGTTATTCACCGGGGAGCTGTTTTTT.

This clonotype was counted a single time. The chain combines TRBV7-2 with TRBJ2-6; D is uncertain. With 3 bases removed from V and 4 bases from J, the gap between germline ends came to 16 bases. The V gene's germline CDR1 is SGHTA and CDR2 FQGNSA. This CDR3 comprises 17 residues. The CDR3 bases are TGTGCCAGCAGCTTTGGACCCCTAGGGCGGGGGGCCAACGTCCTGACTTTC. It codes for CASSFGPLGRGANVLTF.

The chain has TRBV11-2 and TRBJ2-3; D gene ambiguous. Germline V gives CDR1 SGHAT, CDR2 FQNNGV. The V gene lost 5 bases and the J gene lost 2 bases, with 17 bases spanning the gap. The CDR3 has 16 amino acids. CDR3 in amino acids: CASSPLARWATDTQYF. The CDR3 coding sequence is TGTGCCAGCAGCCCCCTTGCGCGTTGGGCCACAGATACGCAGTATTTT. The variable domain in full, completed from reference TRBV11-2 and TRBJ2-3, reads EAGVAQSPRYKIIEKRQSVAFWCNPISGHATLYWYQQILGQGPKLLIQFQNNGVVDDSQLPKDRFSAERLKGVDSTLKIQPAKLEDSAVYLCASSPLARWATDTQYFGPGTRLTVL.